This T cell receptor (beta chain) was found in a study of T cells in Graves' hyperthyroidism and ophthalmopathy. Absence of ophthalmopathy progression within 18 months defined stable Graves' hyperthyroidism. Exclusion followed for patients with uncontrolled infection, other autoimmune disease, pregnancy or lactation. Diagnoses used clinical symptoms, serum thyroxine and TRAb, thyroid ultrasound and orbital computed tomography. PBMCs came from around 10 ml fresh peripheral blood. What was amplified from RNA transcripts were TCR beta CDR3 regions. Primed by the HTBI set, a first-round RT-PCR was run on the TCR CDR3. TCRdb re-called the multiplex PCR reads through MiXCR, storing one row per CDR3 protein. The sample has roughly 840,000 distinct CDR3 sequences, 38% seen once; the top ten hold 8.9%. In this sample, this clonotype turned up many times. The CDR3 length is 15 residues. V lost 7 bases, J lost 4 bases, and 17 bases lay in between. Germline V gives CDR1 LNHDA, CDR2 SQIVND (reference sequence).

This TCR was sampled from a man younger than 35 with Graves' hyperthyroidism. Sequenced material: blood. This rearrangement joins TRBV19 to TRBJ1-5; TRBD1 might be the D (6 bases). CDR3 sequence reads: CASNKGGESNQPQHF. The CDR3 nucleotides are TGTGCCAGTAACAAGGGGGGCGAGTCGAATCAGCCCCAGCATTTT.